Following are 5 T cell receptor beta chains from one sample sequenced in a study of cytomegalovirus exposure and HLA in healthy donors. The primer mix had 60 Vbeta and 13 Jbeta primers. Method: immunoSEQ multiplex PCR; TCRdb's copy keeps in-frame clones and lacks some. This sample has roughly 120,000 clones, with around three quarters found just once. Specimen: PBMCs. These receptors were obtained from a woman younger than 30 in good health and CMV-seropositive.

This chain connects TRBV4-1 to TRBJ2-7; 11 positions match TRBD1. This CDR3 is built from 16 residues. The junction had 8 bases not matched to a gene; V was cut back by 4 bases and J by 3 bases. Per the germline V gene, CDR1 is MGHRA and CDR2 is YSYEKL. In nucleotides, the CDR3 is TGCGCCAGCAGCCTCCGGACAGGGGGCGGATACTACGAGCAGTACTTC. Residues: CASSLRTGGGYYEQYF.

The J gene is TRBJ1-2, the V gene TRBV28; D perhaps matches TRBD1 (5 bases). Per germline, CDR1 MDHEN and CDR2 SYDVKM. The CDR3 contains 16 residues. V lost 2 bases and J 6 bases, leaving 19 bases between the germline ends. In nucleotides, the CDR3 is TGTGCCAGCAGTTTACCTACTCCGGTAGGGGAGGATGGCTACACCTTC. Its translation: CASSLPTPVGEDGYTF.

CDR3 sequence (DNA): TGCGCCAGCAGTGAACGCCCGGCTAATGAAAAACTGTTTTTT. Translated, it gives CASSERPANEKLFF. The rearrangement links TRBV10-1 to TRBJ1-4, with D unclear. Trimming took 3 bases from V and 3 from J, leaving 8 bases between them. There are 14 residues in the CDR3. Per the germline V gene, CDR1 is WNHNN and CDR2 is SYGVQD (reference sequence).

V usage is TRBV13 and J usage is TRBJ1-6; D perhaps matches TRBD1 (5 bases). The germline gives CDR1 PRHDT, CDR2 FYEKMQ (reference sequence). The CDR3 loop spans 14 amino acids. V lost 4 bases and J lost 13, with 17 bases in between. The CDR3 bases are TGTGCCAGCAGCTCGACAGATAGGGGTTCTCCCCTCCACTTT. Translating gives CASSSTDRGSPLHF.

The V call is TRBV13, the J call TRBJ1-1; D is unresolved. V dropped 0 bases and J dropped 3 bases, with 5 bases sitting between them. Germline CDR1 and CDR2: PRHDT and FYEKMQ (reference sequence). The CDR3 covers 13 residues. CDR3 residues: CASSLGRDTEAFF. The CDR3 DNA reads TGTGCCAGCAGCTTAGGCCGAGACACTGAAGCTTTCTTT.